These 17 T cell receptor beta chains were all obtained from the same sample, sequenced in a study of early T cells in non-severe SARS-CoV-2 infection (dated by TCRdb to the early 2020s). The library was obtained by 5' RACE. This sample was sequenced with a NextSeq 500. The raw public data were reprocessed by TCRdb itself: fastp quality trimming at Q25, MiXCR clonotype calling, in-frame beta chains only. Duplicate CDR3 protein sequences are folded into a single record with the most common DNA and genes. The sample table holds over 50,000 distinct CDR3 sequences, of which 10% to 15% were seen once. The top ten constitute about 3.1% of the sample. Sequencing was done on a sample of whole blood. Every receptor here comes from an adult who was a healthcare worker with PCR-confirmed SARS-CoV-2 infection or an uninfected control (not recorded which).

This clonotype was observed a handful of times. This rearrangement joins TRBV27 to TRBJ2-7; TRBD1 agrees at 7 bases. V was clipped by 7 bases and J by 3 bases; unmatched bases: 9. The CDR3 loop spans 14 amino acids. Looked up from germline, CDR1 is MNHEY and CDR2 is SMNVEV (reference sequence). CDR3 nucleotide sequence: TGTGCCAGCACAAGCCGGGACAGCCTCTACGAGCAGTACTTC. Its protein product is CASTSRDSLYEQYF.

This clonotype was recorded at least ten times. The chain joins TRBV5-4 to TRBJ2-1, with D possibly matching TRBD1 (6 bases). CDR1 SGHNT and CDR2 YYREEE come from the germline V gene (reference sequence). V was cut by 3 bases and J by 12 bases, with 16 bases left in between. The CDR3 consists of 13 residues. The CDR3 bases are TGTGCCAGCAGCTCCGGACAGTCTCCCCTGCAGTTCTTC. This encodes CASSSGQSPLQFF.

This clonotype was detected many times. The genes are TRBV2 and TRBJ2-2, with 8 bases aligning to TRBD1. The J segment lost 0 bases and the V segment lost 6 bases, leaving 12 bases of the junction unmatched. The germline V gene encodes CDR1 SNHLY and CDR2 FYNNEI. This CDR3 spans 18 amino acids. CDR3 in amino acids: CASRGFRGRNANTGELFF. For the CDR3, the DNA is TGTGCCAGCAGAGGGTTCAGGGGGCGGAACGCGAACACCGGGGAGCTGTTTTTT.

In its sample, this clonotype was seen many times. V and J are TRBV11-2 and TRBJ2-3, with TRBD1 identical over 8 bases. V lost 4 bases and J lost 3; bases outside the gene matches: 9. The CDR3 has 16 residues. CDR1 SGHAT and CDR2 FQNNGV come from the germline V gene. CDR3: CASSSLQGDRTDTQYF. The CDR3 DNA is TGTGCCAGCAGCTCGCTACAGGGGGATCGAACAGATACGCAGTATTTT.

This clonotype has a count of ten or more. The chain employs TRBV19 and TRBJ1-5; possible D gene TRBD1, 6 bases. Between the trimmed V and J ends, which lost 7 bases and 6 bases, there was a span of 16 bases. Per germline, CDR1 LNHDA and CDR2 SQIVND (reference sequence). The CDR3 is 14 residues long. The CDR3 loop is CASTYLGGGQPQHF. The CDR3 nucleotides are TGTGCCAGTACCTACCTGGGGGGCGGTCAGCCCCAGCATTTT.

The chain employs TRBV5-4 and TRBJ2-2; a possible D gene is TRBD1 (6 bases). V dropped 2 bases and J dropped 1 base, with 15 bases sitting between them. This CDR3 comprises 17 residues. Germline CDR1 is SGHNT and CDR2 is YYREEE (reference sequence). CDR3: CASSLLVETGNTGELFF. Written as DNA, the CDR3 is TGTGCCAGCAGCTTATTGGTCGAGACAGGGAACACCGGGGAGCTGTTTTTT.

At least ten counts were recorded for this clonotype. The CDR3 reads CASSKKDGIGTEAFF. The DNA for the CDR3 is TGCGCCAGCAGCAAGAAGGACGGGATCGGAACTGAAGCTTTCTTT. The V and J genes are TRBV5-1 and TRBJ1-1; D is unclear. V was trimmed by 4 bases and J by 5 bases, leaving 18 bases between them. The CDR3 extends over 15 amino acids. Germline CDR1 is SGHRS and CDR2 is YFSETQ.

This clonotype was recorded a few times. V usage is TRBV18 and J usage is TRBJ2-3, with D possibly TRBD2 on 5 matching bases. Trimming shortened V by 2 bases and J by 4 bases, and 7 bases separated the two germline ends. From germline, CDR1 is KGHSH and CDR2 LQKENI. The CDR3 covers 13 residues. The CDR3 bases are TGTGCCAGCTCACCATTGAGGGCAGATACGCAGTATTTT. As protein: CASSPLRADTQYF.

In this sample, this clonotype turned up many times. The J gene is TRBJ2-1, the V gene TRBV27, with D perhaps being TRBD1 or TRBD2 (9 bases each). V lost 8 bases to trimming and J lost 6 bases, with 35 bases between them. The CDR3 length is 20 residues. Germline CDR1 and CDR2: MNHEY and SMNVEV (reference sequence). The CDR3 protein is CASRGTGSKIAGVVGNEQFF. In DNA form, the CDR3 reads TGTGCCAGCCGGGGGACAGGGTCGAAGATAGCGGGAGTAGTGGGCAATGAGCAGTTCTTC.

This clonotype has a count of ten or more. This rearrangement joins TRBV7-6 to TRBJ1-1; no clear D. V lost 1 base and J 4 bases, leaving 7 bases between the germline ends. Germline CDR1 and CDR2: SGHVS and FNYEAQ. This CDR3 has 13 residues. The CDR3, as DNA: TGTGCCAGCAGCTTAGGAGATGGCACTGAAGCTTTCTTT. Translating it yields CASSLGDGTEAFF.

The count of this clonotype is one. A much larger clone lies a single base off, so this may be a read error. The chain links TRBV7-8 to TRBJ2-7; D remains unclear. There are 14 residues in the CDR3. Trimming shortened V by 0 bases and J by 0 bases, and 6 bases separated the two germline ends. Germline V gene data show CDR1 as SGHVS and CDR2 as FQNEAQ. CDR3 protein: CASSLASCSYEQYF. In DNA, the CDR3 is TGTGCCAGCAGCTTAGCCTCGTGCTCCTACGAGCAGTACTTC.

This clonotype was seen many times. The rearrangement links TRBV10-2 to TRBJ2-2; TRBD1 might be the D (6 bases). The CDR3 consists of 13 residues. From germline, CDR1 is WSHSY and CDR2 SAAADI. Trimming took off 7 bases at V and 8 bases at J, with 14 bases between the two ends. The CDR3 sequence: CASKVGARGELFF. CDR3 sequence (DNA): TGCGCCAGCAAGGTGGGGGCGCGTGGGGAGCTGTTTTTT.

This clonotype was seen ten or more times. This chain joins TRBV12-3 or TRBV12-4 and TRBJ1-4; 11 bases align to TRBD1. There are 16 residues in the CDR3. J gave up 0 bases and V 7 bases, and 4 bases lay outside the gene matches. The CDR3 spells CASNPGQGATNEKLFF. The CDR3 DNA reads TGTGCCAGCAACCCGGGACAGGGGGCAACTAATGAAAAACTGTTTTTT.

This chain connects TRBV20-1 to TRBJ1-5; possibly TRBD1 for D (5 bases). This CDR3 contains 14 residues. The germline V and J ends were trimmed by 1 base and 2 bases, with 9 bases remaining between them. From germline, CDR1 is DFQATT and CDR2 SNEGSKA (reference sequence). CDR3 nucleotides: TGCAGTGCTAGAGCCCAGGGAGGCAATCAGCCCCAGCATTTT. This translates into CSARAQGGNQPQHF.

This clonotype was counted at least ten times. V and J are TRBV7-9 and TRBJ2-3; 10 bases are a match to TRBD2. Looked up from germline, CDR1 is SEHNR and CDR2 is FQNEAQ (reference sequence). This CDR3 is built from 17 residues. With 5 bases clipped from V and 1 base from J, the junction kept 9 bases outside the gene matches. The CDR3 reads CASSNNLAGVGTDTQYF. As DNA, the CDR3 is TGTGCCAGCAGCAATAATCTAGCGGGAGTGGGCACAGATACGCAGTATTTT.

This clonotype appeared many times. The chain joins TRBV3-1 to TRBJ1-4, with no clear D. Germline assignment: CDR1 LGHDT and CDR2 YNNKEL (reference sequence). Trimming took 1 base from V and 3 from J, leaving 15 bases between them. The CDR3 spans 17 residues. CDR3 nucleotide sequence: TGTGCCAGCAGCCAAGTTCTGACTGCTAGCGCTAATGAAAAACTGTTTTTT. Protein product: CASSQVLTASANEKLFF.

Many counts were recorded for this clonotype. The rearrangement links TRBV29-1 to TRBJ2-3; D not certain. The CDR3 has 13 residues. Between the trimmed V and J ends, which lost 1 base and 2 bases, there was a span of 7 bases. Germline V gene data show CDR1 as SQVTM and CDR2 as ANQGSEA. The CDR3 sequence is CSVEVVITDTQYF. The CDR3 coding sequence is TGCAGCGTTGAAGTCGTGATCACAGATACGCAGTATTTT.